The rows below give T cell receptor beta chains drawn from one sample of a study of response to subunit inactivated influenza vaccine. TCRdb called the RT-PCR reads again in MiXCR, with one record for every CDR3 protein. Seen here are about 650,000 distinct CDR3 sequences, around a sixth observed once, and the top ten hold 11%. Sequenced material: PBMCs from blood, taken roughly 13 days after vaccination. The receptors here all came from a man between 50 and 59 years old who received an inactivated influenza vaccine. CDR3s include the opening cysteine and the closing phenylalanine or tryptophan. A D gene is named only where the DNA matches it firmly. The size entry is marked missing in some rows and otherwise reads once, few, many or a size class.

abundance	d_gene	v_gene	j_gene	CDR3aa	CDR3nt
few	NA	TRBV12-3/TRBV12-4	TRBJ2-2	CASRQVTGELFF	TGTGCCAGCCGACAGGTCACCGGGGAGCTGTTTTTT
few	NA	TRBV6-5	TRBJ1-2	CASSYSGGSRGYTF	TGTGCCAGCAGTTACTCGGGGGGATCACGAGGCTACACCTTC
few	NA	TRBV28	TRBJ2-7	CASSKARHEQYF	TGTGCCAGCAGCAAGGCCCGACACGAGCAGTACTTC
NA	NA	TRBV29-1	TRBJ2-1	CSVDPRTAPGYEQFF	TGCAGCGTTGATCCCCGGACAGCTCCCGGCTATGAGCAGTTCTTC
NA	TRBD1	TRBV28	TRBJ2-3	CASRSTGGGRDTQYF	TGTGCCAGCAGATCGACAGGGGGGGGTCGAGATACGCAGTATTTT
NA	NA	TRBV24-1	TRBJ2-5	CATSAGPGLETQYF	TGTGCCACCAGTGCAGGGCCAGGGTTGGAGACCCAGTACTTC
NA	NA	TRBV4-2	TRBJ2-1	CASSQDYDDSGSNEQFF	TGTGCCAGCAGCCAAGACTACGACGACTCGGGGAGCAATGAGCAGTTCTTC
few	TRBD2	TRBV7-8	TRBJ2-2	CASSPRLAGSSGELFF	TGTGCCAGCAGCCCAAGACTAGCGGGATCCTCCGGGGAGCTGTTTTTT
few	NA	TRBV27	TRBJ1-5	CASSLRGAYQPQHF	TGTGCCAGCAGTTTGCGGGGGGCGTATCAGCCCCAGCATTTT
many	NA	TRBV5-6	TRBJ2-7	CASSLGTRDYEQYF	TGTGCCAGCAGCCTAGGGACCAGGGACTACGAGCAGTACTTC
few	NA	TRBV7-9	TRBJ2-1	CASSPKGSYNEQFF	TGTGCCAGCAGCCCAAAGGGCTCCTACAATGAGCAGTTCTTC
once	NA	TRBV4-3	TRBJ2-3	CASSQRYGSSDRVTDTQYF	TGCGCCAGCAGCCAAAGGTACGGGTCCAGCGATCGGGTCACAGATACGCAGTATTTT
few	TRBD2	TRBV28	TRBJ2-1	CASSNPSGGNNEQFF	TGTGCCAGCAGTAACCCTAGCGGGGGGAACAATGAGCAGTTCTTC
NA	TRBD2	TRBV20-1	TRBJ2-1	CSARDWTSGSPYNEQFF	TGCAGTGCTAGAGATTGGACTAGCGGATCGCCCTACAATGAGCAGTTCTTC
NA	TRBD1	TRBV20-1	TRBJ1-6	CSARNRDRGLSLHF	TGCAGTGCTAGAAACCGGGACAGGGGGCTGTCCCTCCACTTT
few	NA	TRBV6-5	TRBJ1-5	CASRTSSFNQPQHF	TGTGCCAGCCGTACTTCCAGTTTCAATCAGCCCCAGCATTTT
few	NA	TRBV14	TRBJ2-2	CASSRPTGANTGELFF	TGTGCCAGCAGCCGACCGACAGGCGCGAACACCGGGGAGCTGTTTTTT
few	NA	TRBV7-2	TRBJ2-3	CASSLGVGGSTDTQYF	TGTGCCAGCAGCTTAGGAGTGGGCGGTAGCACAGATACGCAGTATTTT
NA	TRBD1	TRBV29-1	TRBJ1-1	CSVGQTGERAEAFF	TGCAGCGTTGGCCAGACAGGGGAAAGGGCTGAAGCTTTCTTT
few	NA	TRBV20-1	TRBJ2-1	CSARTSNHNEQFF	TGCAGTGCTAGGACTAGTAATCACAATGAGCAGTTCTTC
NA	NA	TRBV7-8	TRBJ1-2	CASSVSGHGYTF	TGTGCCAGCAGCGTTTCCGGTCACGGCTACACCTTC
few	TRBD1	TRBV5-1	TRBJ2-6	CASSLQGDWSGANVLTF	TGCGCCAGCAGCTTACAGGGGGACTGGTCTGGGGCCAACGTCCTGACTTTC
few	NA	TRBV29-1	TRBJ2-7	CSATPGRGEQYF	TGCAGCGCCACTCCGGGTCGGGGCGAGCAGTACTTC
NA	TRBD2	TRBV6-1	TRBJ2-1	CASSRLAGGPYNEQFF	TGTGCCAGCAGCAGACTAGCGGGAGGGCCCTACAATGAGCAGTTCTTC
NA	TRBD2	TRBV13	TRBJ2-1	CASSPDSGGIYNEQFF	TGTGCCAGCAGCCCCGATAGCGGGGGAATCTACAATGAGCAGTTCTTC
NA	TRBD2	TRBV19	TRBJ2-2	CATKLLAGGNTGELFF	TGTGCCACCAAGTTGCTAGCGGGAGGGAACACCGGGGAGCTGTTTTTT
once	TRBD2	TRBV10-3	TRBJ2-7	CAISGLAGGLGHEQYF	TGTGCCATCAGTGGCCTAGCGGGAGGGCTTGGACACGAGCAGTACTTC
NA	NA	TRBV3-1	TRBJ2-1	CASSQVKGGYNEQFF	TGTGCCAGCAGCCAAGTTAAGGGGGGATACAATGAGCAGTTCTTC
few	TRBD2	TRBV11-1	TRBJ2-2	CASSLVPGTSGRVTNTGELFF	TGTGCCAGCAGCCTAGTCCCCGGGACTAGCGGGAGGGTGACGAACACCGGGGAGCTGTTTTTT
many	NA	TRBV10-3	TRBJ2-2	CAISEQQLTGELFF	TGTGCCATCAGTGAGCAGCAACTCACCGGGGAGCTGTTTTTT
NA	TRBD2	TRBV2	TRBJ2-2	CASSEDSGVAGELFF	TGTGCCAGCAGTGAGGATAGCGGGGTTGCCGGGGAGCTGTTTTTT
NA	NA	TRBV20-1	TRBJ1-3	CSASNLARGNTIYF	TGCAGTGCTAGTAATCTGGCTCGCGGAAACACCATATATTTT
many	NA	TRBV5-1	TRBJ2-3	CASSREGADTQYF	TGCGCCAGCAGCCGCGAAGGGGCAGATACGCAGTATTTT
NA	NA	TRBV12-3/TRBV12-4	TRBJ2-5	CASSLQEQETQYF	TGTGCCAGCAGTTTACAGGAGCAAGAGACCCAGTACTTC
NA	TRBD2	TRBV7-8	TRBJ2-5	CASSALARLPETQYF	TGTGCCAGCAGCGCACTAGCGCGCCTTCCCGAGACCCAGTACTTC
NA	NA	TRBV20-1	TRBJ1-4	CSASPLGPKAEKLFF	TGCAGTGCTTCGCCGCTGGGCCCTAAAGCAGAAAAACTGTTTTTT
once	TRBD1	TRBV10-3	TRBJ2-5	CAISTGQVGQETQYF	TGTGCCATCAGCACCGGACAGGTTGGGCAAGAGACCCAGTACTTC
NA	TRBD2	TRBV19	TRBJ2-5	CASSNPAGVVETQYF	TGTGCCAGTAGTAATCCAGCGGGAGTCGTGGAGACCCAGTACTTC
few	NA	TRBV5-6	TRBJ2-2	CASSLRIGELFF	TGTGCCAGCAGCTTGAGGATCGGGGAGCTGTTTTTT
NA	NA	TRBV7-2	TRBJ2-7	CASSFFRGSSYEQYF	TGTGCCAGCAGCTTTTTCCGTGGGAGCTCCTACGAGCAGTACTTC
once	NA	TRBV30	TRBJ2-5	CAWIRMGHQETQYF	TGTGCCTGGATCCGTATGGGACATCAAGAGACCCAGTACTTC
few	NA	TRBV7-7	TRBJ2-1	CASSFTRESEQFF	TGTGCCAGCAGCTTTACTCGGGAAAGTGAGCAGTTCTTC
NA	TRBD1	TRBV7-8	TRBJ1-5	CASSPGTGVLRNQPQHF	TGTGCCAGCAGCCCCGGTACAGGGGTTCTCCGCAATCAGCCCCAGCATTTT
NA	NA	TRBV20-1	TRBJ1-5	CSARDQGQPQHF	TGCAGTGCTAGGGACCAGGGCCAGCCCCAGCATTTT
NA	NA	TRBV15	TRBJ1-4	CATSRDLAATNAKLFF	TGTGCCACCAGCAGAGATTTGGCTGCAACTAATGCAAAACTGTTTTTT
many	NA	TRBV12-3/TRBV12-4	TRBJ2-1	CASSSGPIGEQFF	TGTGCCAGCAGTTCCGGACCTATCGGGGAGCAGTTCTTC
NA	TRBD2	TRBV4-2	TRBJ2-1	CASSQEPFLAGVSNEQFF	TGTGCCAGCAGCCAGGAGCCCTTTTTAGCGGGAGTATCAAATGAGCAGTTCTTC
few	TRBD1	TRBV30	TRBJ2-1	CAWRDRAGHEQFF	TGTGCCTGGAGGGACAGGGCGGGCCATGAGCAGTTCTTC
once	TRBD2	TRBV19	TRBJ2-1	CASTLDGLAGGQQFF	TGTGCCAGTACCCTAGACGGGTTAGCGGGGGGTCAACAGTTCTTC
NA	TRBD1	TRBV24-1	TRBJ2-7	CATSDPTGGHYEQYF	TGTGCCACCAGTGATCCGACAGGGGGTCACTACGAGCAGTACTTC
NA	NA	TRBV4-3	TRBJ2-1	CASSQSLARNYNEQFF	TGCGCCAGCAGCCAATCCCTAGCGCGAAACTACAATGAGCAGTTCTTC
few	NA	TRBV14	TRBJ2-3	CASSQDFRGTDTQYF	TGTGCCAGCAGCCAAGATTTCCGGGGCACAGATACGCAGTATTTT
NA	NA	TRBV20-1	TRBJ2-1	CSARHIALTYNEQFF	TGCAGTGCTAGACATATTGCCCTAACCTACAATGAGCAGTTCTTC